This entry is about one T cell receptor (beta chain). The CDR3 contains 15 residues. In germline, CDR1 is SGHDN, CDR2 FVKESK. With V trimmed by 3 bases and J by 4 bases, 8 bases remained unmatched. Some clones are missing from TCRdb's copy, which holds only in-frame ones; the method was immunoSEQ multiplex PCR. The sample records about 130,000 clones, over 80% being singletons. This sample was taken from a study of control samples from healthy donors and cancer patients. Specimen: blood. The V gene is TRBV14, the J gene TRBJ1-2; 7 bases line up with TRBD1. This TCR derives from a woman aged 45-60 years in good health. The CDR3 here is CASSQYTGVGYGYTF. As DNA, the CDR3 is TGTGCCAGCAGCCAGTATACAGGGGTGGGCTATGGCTACACCTTC.